Below are 24 T cell receptor beta chains sequenced from a single sample in a study of T cells expressing NK-cell markers. TCRdb re-called the 5' RACE reads and shows each CDR3 protein once, DNA omitted. This repertoire includes about 460,000 distinct CDR3 sequences. Material for sequencing was blood T cells: a sorted CD56 or NKG2C T cell subset, CD4+ or CD8+ T cells, or bulk PBMC T cells (not recorded which). All receptors come from a woman between 45 and 60 years old in good health.

This chain uses TRBV11-2 with TRBJ2-2; TCRdb's D call, TRBD2, is unchecked because there is no DNA. The length of the CDR3 is 18 residues. Germline V gene data show CDR1 as SGHAT and CDR2 as FQNNGV. CDR3 loop: CASSLDRLAGAHTGELFF.

The V call is TRBV29-1, the J call TRBJ2-2; the D call from TCRdb, TRBD1, cannot be confirmed without DNA. This CDR3 has 15 residues. CDR1 is SQVTM, CDR2 ANQGSEA, per germline. CDR3 amino acids: CSVGQGAMSAGELFF.

The genes are TRBV12-3 or TRBV12-4 and TRBJ2-3; the TCRdb D gene call, TRBD1, has no DNA to confirm it. CDR3 length: 15 residues. The CDR3 spells CASSVAGGPTDTQYF.

This chain connects TRBV18 to TRBJ2-7. The CDR3 spans 13 residues. The germline V gene has CDR1 KGHSH and CDR2 LQKENI. The CDR3 sequence: CASSPPSTYEQYF. Full variable domain (missing parts from reference TRBV18 and TRBJ2-7): NAGVMQNPRHLVRRRGQEARLRCSPMKGHSHVYWYRQLPEEGLKFMVYLQKENIIDESGMPKERFSAEFPKEGPSILRIQQVVRGDSAAYFCASSPPSTYEQYFGPGTRLTVT.

The chain employs TRBV6-6 and TRBJ2-2. The CDR3 length is 13 residues. The germline CDR1 and CDR2 sequences are MNHNY and SVGAGI (reference sequence). The CDR3 region is CASRPVGTGELFF.

The chain recombines TRBV3-1 with TRBJ2-1. In germline, CDR1 is LGHDT, CDR2 YNNKEL (reference sequence). This CDR3 comprises 13 residues. CDR3 amino acids: CASSALTDNEQFF.

The rearrangement joins TRBV19 to TRBJ2-1; TCRdb lists TRBD2, though no DNA is available to test this call. The CDR3 has 15 residues. Germline CDR1 LNHDA, CDR2 SQIVND (reference sequence). The CDR3 loop reads CASSPEREGLVEQFF.

The chain links TRBV7-9 to TRBJ2-2; TCRdb designates TRBD2, a call that cannot be tested without DNA. The CDR3 extends over 16 amino acids. CDR1 SEHNR and CDR2 FQNEAQ come from the germline V gene (reference sequence). The CDR3 loop reads CASSLHRLARTGELFF.

J is TRBJ1-3 and V is TRBV27. Germline lookup yields CDR1 MNHEY and CDR2 SMNVEV (reference sequence). The CDR3 totals 14 residues. This CDR3 reads CASSFKVPGNTIYF.

The chain joins TRBV27 to TRBJ1-5. The CDR3 extends over 13 amino acids. The germline gives CDR1 MNHEY, CDR2 SMNVEV (reference sequence). The CDR3 sequence: CASSGDYSQPQHF.

This CDR3 is CASSLALGQGYNEQFF. The genes are TRBV11-1 and TRBJ2-1; with no DNA, the TCRdb D assignment of TRBD1 cannot be verified. CDR1 SGHAT and CDR2 FQDESV come from the germline V gene (reference sequence). CDR3 length: 16 amino acids.

The chain has TRBV5-6 and TRBJ2-2; TCRdb selects TRBD2, and the lack of DNA leaves this call unchecked. CDR1 and CDR2 (germline): SGHDT, YYEEEE. The CDR3 runs to 17 residues. The chain's CDR3 is CASSLGLAGRNTGELFF.

The chain carries TRBV6-6 and TRBJ2-3. Germline V gene lookup returns CDR1 MNHNY and CDR2 SVGAGI (reference sequence). The CDR3 runs 16 residues. The CDR3 is CASSYAGRPSTDTQYF.

This sequence joins TRBV9 and TRBJ2-3; TCRdb indicates TRBD2, and absent DNA this call remains unverified. From germline, CDR1 is SGDLS and CDR2 YYNGEE. There are 16 residues in the CDR3. The CDR3 here is CASSVGGSVLFDTQYF.

The chain carries TRBV20-1 and TRBJ2-1; TCRdb's D call, TRBD2, is unchecked because there is no DNA. The CDR3 has 15 amino acids. Germline CDR1 is DFQATT and CDR2 is SNEGSKA (reference sequence). The CDR3 spells CSAPDGLVDHNEQFF.

CDR3 region: CASSRGVNEKLFF. This chain links TRBV3-1 with TRBJ1-4. Germline V gene data show CDR1 as LGHDT and CDR2 as YNNKEL (reference sequence). CDR3 length equals 13 residues.

The chain joins TRBV24-1 to TRBJ1-5. This CDR3 has 14 residues. Germline V gene sequence: CDR1 KGHDR, CDR2 SFDVKD. CDR3 sequence: CATSDGVSNQPQHF.

The chain employs TRBV5-6 and TRBJ2-3; TCRdb gives TRBD2 as the D gene, but with no DNA this cannot be confirmed. Germline CDR1 is SGHDT and CDR2 is YYEEEE. The CDR3 has 15 residues. CDR3 region: CASSSGLAGRDTQYF.

The chain employs TRBV13 and TRBJ2-3; checking the TCRdb D call of TRBD2 is not possible without DNA. Germline V gene lookup returns CDR1 PRHDT and CDR2 FYEKMQ (reference sequence). The CDR3 runs 16 residues. The CDR3 here is CASSPLLSGNTDTQYF.

V usage is TRBV4-2 and J usage is TRBJ2-3; as DNA is missing, the TRBD2 call by TCRdb cannot be tested. CDR3 length: 16 residues. The germline CDR1 and CDR2 sequences are LGHNA and YNFKEQ. The CDR3 spells CASSQDRLAGADTQYF.

The chain carries TRBV7-2 and TRBJ2-1; TCRdb reports TRBD2, a call that lacks DNA to check it against. CDR3 length equals 20 residues. In germline, CDR1 is SGHTA, CDR2 FQGNSA. The CDR3 sequence is CASSSFRPGLTLKNYNEQFF.

The rearrangement joins TRBV6-5 to TRBJ2-3; TCRdb returns TRBD2, unconfirmable since there is no DNA. Germline V gene lookup returns CDR1 MNHEY and CDR2 SVGAGI. CDR3 length: 16 residues. CDR3 residues: CASSTGTAISTDTQYF.

The rearrangement joins TRBV6-5 to TRBJ2-3; the D call from TCRdb, TRBD2, cannot be confirmed without DNA. The CDR3 is made up of 17 amino acids. Germline CDR1 reads MNHEY; CDR2 reads SVGAGI. The CDR3 is CASSRTSGRSSTDTQYF.

The chain links TRBV10-3 to TRBJ1-5; TCRdb's D gene call, TRBD1, goes unchecked for lack of DNA. The germline V gene has CDR1 ENHRY and CDR2 SYGVKD. This CDR3 has 14 residues. CDR3 in amino acids: CAISSGWGNQPQHF.